This T cell receptor (beta chain) appears in the sequencing data of a study of blood T cell repertoires in COVID-19. As for the study in general: The United States, Italy and Spain supplied acute and convalescent COVID-19 samples. Sources were T cells, B-cell-depleted T cells, or PBMCs; the material itself was cDNA or gDNA.

Per the germline V gene, CDR1 is MGHRA and CDR2 is YSYEKL. The CDR3 runs 14 residues. The germline V and J ends were trimmed by 2 bases and 4 bases, with 9 bases remaining between them. Authors' methods: Nucleated cell number was recorded as an estimate derived from reference gene primer amplification. Clones were read by immunoSEQ multiplex PCR, and TCRdb kept only the in-frame ones, dropping some. V, J and clone size are taken as reported in that table, and D and trimming were inferred from the DNA itself. The profile shows 35,000 to 55,000 clones, 89% of them singletons. The sequenced sample was peripheral blood. The TCR originated in a man between 65 and 80 years old with active COVID-19. This chain links TRBV4-1 with TRBJ1-3; tentative D call: TRBD1 (5 bases). In DNA form, the CDR3 reads TGCGCCAGCAGCCAACAGGGTTCAGGAAACACCATATATTTT. Encoded protein: CASSQQGSGNTIYF.